This is a list of T cell receptor beta chains from one sample in a study of blood T cell repertoires in COVID-19. Produced via immunoSEQ multiplex PCR; TCRdb's table is partial and in-frame only. The table shows 350,000 to 450,000 clones, with roughly 90% occurring only once. The specimen sequenced was peripheral blood. These receptors were collected from a woman in her thirties or forties with COVID-19, enrolled during active disease. CDR3s include the opening cysteine and the closing phenylalanine or tryptophan. The D gene is left open where the match is weak. Rows may omit the clone size; those that give it use once, few, many or a size class.

D,size,J,V,CDR3,DNA
-,-,TRBJ1-2,TRBV18,CASSPIFNSNYGYTF,TGTGCCAGCTCACCAATCTTTAACAGTAACTATGGCTACACCTTC
TRBD2,-,TRBJ2-7,TRBV11-2,CASSLGTSGLAYEQYF,TGTGCCAGCAGCTTAGGCACTAGCGGTCTGGCCTACGAGCAGTACTTC
-,-,TRBJ2-1,TRBV7-2,CASSLDSGRGGRNEQFF,TGTGCCAGCAGCTTGGACTCGGGCCGAGGAGGGAGGAATGAGCAGTTCTTC
-,-,TRBJ1-4,TRBV2,CASSVVQGDEKLFF,TGTGCCAGCAGTGTTGTGCAGGGCGATGAAAAACTGTTTTTT
TRBD1,-,TRBJ1-2,TRBV27,CASSLEGTGSYGYTF,TGTGCCAGCAGTTTAGAAGGGACAGGGAGCTATGGCTACACCTTC
TRBD1,few,TRBJ2-7,TRBV5-4,CASSLGTGKGGLGGYEQYF,TGTGCCAGCAGCTTAGGGACAGGGAAGGGTGGTTTGGGAGGGTACGAGCAGTACTTC
TRBD1,-,TRBJ1-1,TRBV19,CASTHLGQGLNTEAFF,TGTGCCAGTACCCATTTGGGACAGGGACTGAACACTGAAGCTTTCTTT
-,-,TRBJ1-6,TRBV6-2/TRBV6-3,CASSPLGLNSPLHF,TGTGCCAGCAGCCCACTAGGCCTTAATTCACCCCTCCACTTT
-,-,TRBJ1-1,TRBV7-2,CASSLSRSGGEAFF,TGTGCCAGCAGCTTGAGCAGGAGCGGGGGTGAAGCTTTCTTT
TRBD1,-,TRBJ1-1,TRBV25-1,CASSQRGGLNTEAFF,TGTGCCAGCAGCCAACGAGGGGGCTTGAACACTGAAGCTTTCTTT
-,-,TRBJ1-1,TRBV11-3,CASSFKNTEAFF,TGTGCCAGCAGCTTCAAGAACACTGAAGCTTTCTTT
-,-,TRBJ2-7,TRBV20-1,CSATKGGEQYF,TGCAGTGCTACTAAAGGAGGCGAGCAGTACTTC
TRBD1,-,TRBJ1-2,TRBV27,CASRLTTGGDGYTF,TGTGCCAGCCGTTTGACCACAGGGGGGGATGGCTACACCTTC
-,-,TRBJ2-6,TRBV6-2/TRBV6-3,CASSTGSPGANVLTF,TGTGCCAGCAGTACAGGGAGTCCTGGGGCCAACGTCCTGACTTTC
-,-,TRBJ1-5,TRBV3-1/TRBV3-2,CASSHRGENQPQHF,TGTGCCAGCAGCCACCGGGGAGAGAATCAGCCCCAGCATTTT
-,-,TRBJ1-1,TRBV7-2,CASSPERPGAGGTEAFF,TGTGCCAGCAGCCCAGAGAGGCCGGGGGCGGGGGGAACTGAAGCTTTCTTT
TRBD1,-,TRBJ1-5,TRBV6-6,CASSFGQGEKGQPQHF,TGTGCCAGCAGTTTTGGACAGGGGGAAAAGGGTCAGCCCCAGCATTTT